The 29 T cell receptor beta chains reported below all come from one sample, sequenced in a study of Ad26.COV2.S vaccination and SARS-CoV-2 variants. The treatment: roughly 19 received Ad26.COV2.S at low or high dose, single or two shots; 5 received placebo; per-sample allocation not given. The samples date from day 63 after the first vaccine or placebo injection. The method was immunoSEQ multiplex PCR; TCRdb's version includes in-frame clones alone and lacks a portion of them. The sample lists about 350,000 clones; 88% were seen once. The source was peripheral blood, collected in a trial of Ad26.COV2.S vaccine versus placebo. The origin of the receptors is a person between 18 and 60 years old who received the Ad26.COV2.S COVID-19 vaccine or a placebo.

This chain connects TRBV27 to TRBJ2-1, with D tentatively TRBD1 (6 bases). V lost 0 bases, J lost 3 bases, and 12 bases lay in between. From germline, CDR1 is MNHEY and CDR2 SMNVEV (reference sequence). This CDR3 contains 16 residues. The CDR3 nucleotides read TGTGCCAGCAGTTTATCGACAGGAGGTCTCTACAATGAGCAGTTCTTC. Its protein product is CASSLSTGGLYNEQFF.

A single count supports this clone. The gene calls are TRBV30 and TRBJ1-1, with D possibly TRBD1 on 5 matching bases. The ends were cut back, 0 bases at V and 1 base at J, with 9 bases in the middle. This CDR3 has 14 residues. CDR1 is GTSNPN and CDR2 is SVGIG in the germline V gene (reference sequence). CDR3 DNA: TGTGCCTGGAGTGTTGTGGGACCGAACACTGAAGCTTTCTTT. Protein sequence: CAWSVVGPNTEAFF.

This chain joins TRBV5-4 and TRBJ2-5; D is unclear. V was cut by 4 bases and J by 1 base, with 14 bases left in between. This CDR3 has 15 amino acids. From germline, CDR1 is SGHNT and CDR2 YYREEE (reference sequence). The chain's CDR3 is CASSRTVTSQETQYF. CDR3 bases: TGTGCCAGCAGCCGAACCGTGACAAGCCAAGAGACCCAGTACTTC.

This rearrangement joins TRBV7-2 to TRBJ2-2, with 7 nucleotides matching TRBD1. J lost 2 bases, V lost 2 bases, and 14 bases had no gene match. Germline CDR1 SGHTA, CDR2 FQGNSA. This CDR3 region has 19 residues. CDR3 protein: CASSLRSSYRGDNTGELFF. The DNA of the CDR3 is TGTGCCAGCAGCTTACGGAGTTCATACAGGGGAGATAACACCGGGGAGCTGTTTTTT.

The chain has TRBV9 and TRBJ2-7, with D tentatively TRBD2 (6 bases). The CDR3 is 13 amino acids. Germline-derived CDR1 and CDR2 are SGDLS and YYNGEE. Deletions cut 0 bases from V and 7 bases from J, with 11 bases between. CDR3 coding DNA: TGTGCCAGCAGCGTAGCTAGCGCGGGTGAGCAGTACTTC. This encodes CASSVASAGEQYF.

This chain joins TRBV6-6 and TRBJ1-4; TRBD1 might be the D (5 bases). From germline, CDR1 is MNHNY and CDR2 SVGAGI (reference sequence). The CDR3 loop spans 16 amino acids. The V end lost 6 bases, the J end lost 0 bases, and 14 bases lay between the germline ends. The CDR3 reads CASSSPDTPTNEKLFF. The DNA of the CDR3 is TGTGCCAGCAGCTCCCCGGACACCCCAACTAATGAAAAACTGTTTTTT.

The count of this clone is one. J is TRBJ2-1 and V is TRBV6-6, with 13 bases matching TRBD2. The CDR3 extends over 17 amino acids. The junction had 6 bases not matched to a gene; V was cut back by 5 bases and J by 2 bases. Germline V lookup: CDR1 MNHNY, CDR2 SVGAGI (reference sequence). The chain's CDR3 is CASSPGLAGTTYNEQFF. The CDR3 DNA reads TGTGCCAGCAGTCCGGGACTAGCGGGGACCACCTACAATGAGCAGTTCTTC.

The J gene is TRBJ1-2, the V gene TRBV30; D not certain. The CDR3 sequence is 14 residues long. Trimming left V 3 bases short and J 8 bases short, with 19 bases between. Germline V gene data show CDR1 as GTSNPN and CDR2 as SVGIG (reference sequence). The CDR3 sequence: CAWRVPATMRGYTF. The CDR3 DNA is TGTGCCTGGAGGGTTCCCGCTACCATGCGGGGCTACACCTTC.

The CDR3 DNA reads as TGTGCCAGCAGTTTGAGGGAGCAGTACTTC. It encodes CASSLREQYF. The chain recombines TRBV28 with TRBJ2-7; D is undetermined. CDR3 length equals 10 residues. Trimming removed 3 bases at V and 7 bases at J, with 4 bases between. Per the germline V gene, CDR1 is MDHEN and CDR2 is SYDVKM.

J is TRBJ2-7 and V is TRBV5-6; 8 nucleotides agree with TRBD1. Germline V gene sequence: CDR1 SGHDT, CDR2 YYEEEE. J lost 3 bases, V lost 2 bases, and 7 bases had no gene match. The CDR3 consists of 15 residues. CDR3 protein: CASSLRTGTGYEQYF. The CDR3 region has the DNA TGTGCCAGCAGCTTAAGGACAGGGACAGGCTACGAGCAGTACTTC.

CDR3: CASSFTLGTGAGNEQFF. The CDR3 DNA reads TGTGCCAGCAGCTTTACGCTCGGGACAGGGGCCGGCAATGAGCAGTTCTTC. V and J are TRBV11-3 and TRBJ2-1; 10 bases are shared with TRBD1. Germline lookup yields CDR1 SGHNT and CDR2 YENEEA. CDR3 size: 17 residues. V trimming: 3 bases; J trimming: 6 bases; junction bases outside the gene matches: 11.

DNA for the CDR3: TGCGCCAGCAGCCCGTTGGGGAGCTCTAACAATGAGCAGTTCTTC. It codes for CASSPLGSSNNEQFF. This rearrangement joins TRBV5-1 to TRBJ2-1, with TRBD2 as a possible D gene (5 bases). The V and J ends lost 4 bases and 5 bases respectively, with 16 bases between them. The germline gives CDR1 SGHRS, CDR2 YFSETQ. The CDR3 is 15 amino acids.

The V and J genes are TRBV7-2 and TRBJ1-5; D remains unclear. The V gene's germline CDR1 is SGHTA and CDR2 FQGNSA. The V end was cut by 5 bases, the J end by 3 bases, with 8 bases between. The CDR3 covers 13 residues. CDR3 region: CASSRNINQPQHF. The DNA for the CDR3 is TGTGCCAGCAGCCGAAATATCAATCAGCCCCAGCATTTT. Full variable domain (rest looked up from reference TRBV7-2 and TRBJ1-5): GAGVSQSPSNKVTEKGKDVELRCDPISGHTALYWYRQSLGQGLEFLIYFQGNSAPDKSGLPSDRFSAERTGGSVSTLTIQRTQQEDSAVYLCASSRNINQPQHFGDGTRLSIL.

The V call is TRBV5-6, the J call TRBJ1-5; D gene uncertain. V was pared by 3 bases and J by 0 bases, with 16 bases between. The CDR3 loop spans 17 amino acids. Germline values: CDR1 SGHDT, CDR2 YYEEEE. Here the CDR3 reads CASSYYAASNSNQPQHF. The CDR3 DNA reads TGTGCCAGCAGCTATTACGCAGCCTCCAATAGCAATCAGCCCCAGCATTTT.

V is TRBV4-3 and J is TRBJ2-3, with a weak D call TRBD1 (6 bases). Between the trimmed V and J ends, which lost 4 bases and 5 bases, there was a span of 19 bases. The CDR3 extends over 16 amino acids. Germline V CDR1 and CDR2: LGHNA, YSLEER. CDR3 region: CASSPSGVGALDTQYF. CDR3 DNA sequence: TGCGCCAGCAGCCCCTCCGGTGTGGGGGCATTAGATACGCAGTATTTT.

The gene calls are TRBV28 and TRBJ2-7; TRBD2 agrees at 12 bases. J was trimmed by 2 bases and V by 4 bases; bases with no gene match: 6. The length of the CDR3 is 16 residues. The germline CDR1 and CDR2 sequences are MDHEN and SYDVKM. The CDR3, as DNA: TGTGCCAGCAGTTCGCCGACTAGCGGGAGCACCTACGAGCAGTACTTC. Its protein is CASSSPTSGSTYEQYF.

The rearrangement uses TRBV28 and TRBJ1-6; tentatively, D is TRBD1 (6 bases). This CDR3 comprises 14 residues. V shed 1 base and J shed 10 bases, with 11 bases lying between them. Germline CDR1 MDHEN, CDR2 SYDVKM. In DNA form, the CDR3 reads TGTGCCAGCAGTTTATTAGGGGGTAGGTCACCCCTCCACTTT. Amino acid sequence: CASSLLGGRSPLHF.

V gene TRBV3-1 (or the pseudogene TRBV3-2) combines with J gene TRBJ1-1; tentatively, D is TRBD1 (6 bases). The CDR3 totals 18 residues. Germline CDR1 and CDR2: LGHDT and YNNKEL (reference sequence). Trimming removed 4 bases from V and 1 base from J, with 22 bases in between. CDR3 sequence: CASSPPDRRYSGNTEAFF. The CDR3, as DNA: TGTGCCAGCAGCCCGCCGGACAGACGATATTCGGGGAACACTGAAGCTTTCTTT.

This rearrangement joins TRBV7-2 to TRBJ1-2, with TRBD1 matching over 7 bases. V was clipped by 4 bases and J by 8 bases; unmatched bases: 10. From germline, CDR1 is SGHTA and CDR2 FQGNSA. The CDR3 runs to 14 residues. The DNA for the CDR3 is TGTGCCAGCAGCTCGGACGACAGGGTGCGAGGCTACACCTTC. Translation gives CASSSDDRVRGYTF.

This clone has just one count. The chain employs TRBV7-9 and TRBJ1-4; a possible D gene is TRBD1 (6 bases). There are 15 residues in the CDR3. Germline V gives CDR1 SEHNR, CDR2 FQNEAQ (reference sequence). Trimming stripped 5 bases from V and 4 bases from J, with 14 bases between. The CDR3 bases are TGTGCCAGCAGCCTTGACAGGTCTGGTAATGAAAAACTGTTTTTT. Its protein is CASSLDRSGNEKLFF.

This chain links TRBV7-9 with TRBJ2-7; D remains unclear. This CDR3 is built from 13 residues. Per germline, CDR1 SEHNR and CDR2 FQNEAQ (reference sequence). V lost 2 bases, J lost 2 bases, and 7 bases lay in between. The DNA of the CDR3 is TGTGCCAGCAGCTTACCAGGAACCTACGAGCAGTACTTC. It codes for CASSLPGTYEQYF. Combining the CDR3 with reference TRBV7-9 and TRBJ2-7 gives the whole variable domain DTGVSQNPRHKITKRGQNVTFRCDPISEHNRLYWYRQTLGQGPEFLTYFQNEAQLEKSRLLSDRFSAERPKGSFSTLEIQRTEQGDSAMYLCASSLPGTYEQYFGPGTRLTVT.

This chain uses TRBV29-1 with TRBJ1-2, with D possibly being TRBD1 (6 bases). Trimming took off 7 bases at V and 5 bases at J, with 14 bases between the two ends. CDR1 is SQVTM and CDR2 is ANQGSEA in the germline V gene. This CDR3 spans 12 amino acids. The CDR3 is CSGLRQAYGYTF. CDR3 in DNA: TGCAGCGGATTAAGACAGGCGTATGGCTACACCTTC.

This clone was recorded a few times. The V and J genes are TRBV29-1 and TRBJ2-7, with TRBD2 matching over 11 bases. Germline values: CDR1 SQVTM, CDR2 ANQGSEA. V shed 3 bases, J shed 7 bases, and the junction held 14 bases outside the gene matches. This CDR3 is built from 16 residues. The CDR3 sequence: CSVEEPLAGGSGEQYF. As DNA, the CDR3 is TGCAGCGTTGAGGAGCCCCTAGCGGGAGGATCGGGAGAGCAGTACTTC.

The CDR3 nucleotides are TGTGCCAGCAGTTGGCTAGCCGAGCAGTACTTC. As protein: CASSWLAEQYF. This rearrangement joins TRBV6-2 or TRBV6-3 to TRBJ2-7, with D possibly being TRBD2 (5 bases). V lost 4 bases to trimming and J lost 6 bases, with 7 bases between them. CDR1 is MNHEY and CDR2 is SVGEGT in the germline V gene. This CDR3 is built from 11 residues.

The chain carries TRBV2 and TRBJ1-5; tentative D call: TRBD1 (5 bases). CDR1 SNHLY and CDR2 FYNNEI come from the germline V gene. This CDR3 spans 15 amino acids. V gave up 8 bases and J gave up 6 bases, with 20 bases separating them. As DNA, the CDR3 is TGTGCCAGCCTTTTTGAAGGGGATAGAATTCAGCCCCAGCATTTT. It specifies CASLFEGDRIQPQHF.

The gene calls are TRBV5-1 and TRBJ1-4; 7 nucleotides align to TRBD1. The CDR3 totals 14 residues. V trimming: 5 bases; J trimming: 6 bases; junction bases outside the gene matches: 7. Germline V lookup: CDR1 SGHRS, CDR2 YFSETQ. CDR3 in amino acids: CASSRDRADEKLFF. CDR3 bases: TGCGCCAGCAGTCGCGACAGGGCAGATGAAAAACTGTTTTTT.

This clone is a singleton in its sample. The same CDR3 can be traced to other DNA sequences in this sample. The chain has TRBV7-2 and TRBJ2-7; tentatively, D is TRBD2 (5 bases). V was shortened by 1 base and J by 1 base, with 8 bases between the two germline ends. Germline CDR1 is SGHTA and CDR2 is FQGNSA. The CDR3 spans 14 residues. CDR3: CASSLDGNSYEQYF. The CDR3 coding sequence is TGTGCCAGCAGCTTAGACGGGAATTCCTACGAGCAGTACTTC.

The rearrangement joins TRBV3-1 (or the pseudogene TRBV3-2) to TRBJ2-3; 12 bases match TRBD2. This CDR3 has 19 residues. Germline trimming cut 2 bases from V and 5 bases from J; bases unmatched to any gene: 14. Germline lookup yields CDR1 LGHDT and CDR2 YNNKEL (reference sequence). CDR3 loop: CASSQTILAGGEVVDTQYF. DNA for the CDR3: TGTGCCAGCAGCCAAACCATACTAGCGGGAGGAGAGGTGGTAGATACGCAGTATTTT.

The chain couples TRBV28 to TRBJ1-5; D gene uncertain. The germline V gene has CDR1 MDHEN and CDR2 SYDVKM. V lost 8 bases and J lost 3, with 8 bases in between. This CDR3 region has 12 residues. CDR3 amino acids: CASLEANQPQHF. In nucleotides, the CDR3 is TGTGCCAGCTTGGAGGCCAATCAGCCCCAGCATTTT.